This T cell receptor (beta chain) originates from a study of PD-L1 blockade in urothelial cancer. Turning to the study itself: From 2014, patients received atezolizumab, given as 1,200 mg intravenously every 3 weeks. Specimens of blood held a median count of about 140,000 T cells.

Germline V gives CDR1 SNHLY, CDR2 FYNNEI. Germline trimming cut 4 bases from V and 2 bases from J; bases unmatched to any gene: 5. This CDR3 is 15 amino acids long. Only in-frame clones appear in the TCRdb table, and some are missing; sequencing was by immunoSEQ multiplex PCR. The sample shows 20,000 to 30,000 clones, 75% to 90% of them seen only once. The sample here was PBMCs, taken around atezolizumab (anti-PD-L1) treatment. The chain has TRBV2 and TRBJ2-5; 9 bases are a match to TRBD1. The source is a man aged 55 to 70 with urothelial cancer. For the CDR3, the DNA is TGTGCCAGCAGTGGAGGGACAGGGCCTCAAGAGACCCAGTACTTC. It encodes CASSGGTGPQETQYF.